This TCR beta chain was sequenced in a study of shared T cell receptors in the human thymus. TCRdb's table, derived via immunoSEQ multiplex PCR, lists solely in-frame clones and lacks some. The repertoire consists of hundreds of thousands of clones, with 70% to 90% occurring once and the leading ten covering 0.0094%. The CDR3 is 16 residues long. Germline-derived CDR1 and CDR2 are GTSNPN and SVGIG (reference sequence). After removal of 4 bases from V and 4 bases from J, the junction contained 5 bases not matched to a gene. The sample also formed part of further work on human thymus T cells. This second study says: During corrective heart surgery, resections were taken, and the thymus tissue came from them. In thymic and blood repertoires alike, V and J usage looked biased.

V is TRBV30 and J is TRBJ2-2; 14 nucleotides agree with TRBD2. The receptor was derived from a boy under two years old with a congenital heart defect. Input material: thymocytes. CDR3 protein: CAWTRTSGGRTGELFF. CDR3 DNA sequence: TGTGCCTGGACCCGGACTAGCGGGGGGCGCACCGGGGAGCTGTTTTTT.